The clone carrying this T cell receptor beta chain was counted at least ten times. Its antigen remains unknown. TCRdb recomputed calls from the reads with MiXCR, one row per CDR3 protein. The sample carries 150,000 or so distinct CDR3 sequences, 23% recorded once. This entry comes from a study of T cell repertoires in cytomegalovirus infection. Study details: Indications came from public TCR beta signatures; they pointed to CMV infection and to a matching HLA type.

CDR1 SQVTM and CDR2 ANQGSEA come from the germline V gene. J was trimmed by 2 bases and V by 7 bases; bases with no gene match: 4. The CDR3 consists of 13 residues. Regarding the study as a whole: Clonotypes of TCR beta that were HLA-C-restricted and CMV-specific dominated the ex vivo response. Carriers of CMV plus the relevant HLA were identified by cumulative public TCR beta family frequency.

Specimen: PBMCs. The sequence derives from a human donor in good health (CMV status not recorded). Some clones in this sample may be carry-over from other donors' samples. The chain links TRBV29-1 to TRBJ2-2; 7 bases match TRBD1. In nucleotides, the CDR3 is TGCAGCGCCCGGGACAGCAACACCGGGGAGCTGTTTTTT. Translating gives CSARDSNTGELFF.